This TCR beta chain was captured by sequencing in a study of T cell changes during pregnancy in multiple sclerosis. The repertoire was sequenced with immunoSEQ multiplex PCR; TCRdb's copy has only in-frame clones and lacks some. Of over 60,000 clones listed, roughly 89% were seen once; the top ten hold 0.7%. In germline, CDR1 is SNHLY, CDR2 FYNNEI. V gave up 4 bases and J gave up 3 bases, with 7 bases separating them. CDR3 length: 12 amino acids. This chain connects TRBV2 to TRBJ2-7; TRBD1 might be the D (6 bases). The receptor was derived from a female donor in good health, enrolled as a control in a pregnancy study. This specimen was peripheral blood, taken in the third trimester of pregnancy. The CDR3 region is CASSGQVYEQYF. The DNA for the CDR3 is TGTGCCAGCAGTGGACAGGTCTACGAGCAGTACTTC.